This is a list of T cell receptor beta chains from one sample in a study of blood T cell repertoires in COVID-19. Some clones are missing from TCRdb's copy, which holds only in-frame ones; the method was immunoSEQ multiplex PCR. Found here are 240,000 or so clones, approximately 80% of them singletons; the top ten hold 1.9%. The sequenced sample was peripheral blood. Receptors originate from a woman aged 80 or older with acute or convalescent COVID-19. CDR3s include the opening cysteine and the closing phenylalanine or tryptophan. The D gene is left open where the match is weak. Not every row has a clone size; where given, it reads once, few, many or a size class.

size | J | V | D | DNA | CDR3
- | TRBJ1-2 | TRBV18 | - | TGTGCCAGCTCACCATCCGAGGGCCATGGCTACACCTTC | CASSPSEGHGYTF
- | TRBJ1-3 | TRBV3-1/TRBV3-2 | - | TGTGCCAGCAGCCAACAGGGTTTTGGCACCATATATTTT | CASSQQGFGTIYF
- | TRBJ2-7 | TRBV11-2 | - | TGTGCCAGCAGCTCCATACATCACAGGCGCCCTACCTACGAGCAGTACTTC | CASSSIHHRRPTYEQYF
- | TRBJ2-1 | TRBV28 | TRBD2 | TGTGCCAGCAGTTTGGGCCTAGCGGTCGCCTACAATGAGCAGTTCTTC | CASSLGLAVAYNEQFF
few | TRBJ1-2 | TRBV19 | - | TGTGCCAGTAGTACGAGGGTGAACTATGGCTACACCTTC | CASSTRVNYGYTF
once | TRBJ1-6 | TRBV5-4 | - | TGTGCCAGCAGCGAACAGAATTCACCCCTCCACTTT | CASSEQNSPLHF
- | TRBJ2-7 | TRBV3-1/TRBV3-2 | TRBD1 | TGTGCCAGCAGCGTAGGGACAGCCAAGGAGCAGTACTTC | CASSVGTAKEQYF
- | TRBJ2-3 | TRBV11-3 | TRBD2 | TGTGCCAGCAGCTTAGCGGACGCGGGGGGCACAGATACGCAGTATTTT | CASSLADAGGTDTQYF
- | TRBJ1-3 | TRBV11-2 | - | TGTGCCAGCAGCCACCTACAGAGCACCATATATTTT | CASSHLQSTIYF
- | TRBJ2-7 | TRBV5-5 | - | TGTGCCAGCAGCTGGACACCTCTCTCCTACGAGCAGTACTTC | CASSWTPLSYEQYF
few | TRBJ2-7 | TRBV20-1 | TRBD2 | TGCAGTGCTAGTATATGGGAGGGTCGCGAGCAGTACTTC | CSASIWEGREQYF
few | TRBJ1-1 | TRBV27 | TRBD1 | TGTGCCAGCAGTTCCACCACCCAACAGGGGTCGGCTGAAGCTTTCTTT | CASSSTTQQGSAEAFF
- | TRBJ2-1 | TRBV19 | TRBD2 | TGTGCCAGTAGTATAGGGCCCGGTAGCGGGAGGTGGGTTGAGCAGTTCTTC | CASSIGPGSGRWVEQFF
- | TRBJ1-4 | TRBV18 | TRBD1 | TGTGCCAGCTCACGACAGGGGGATGAAAAACTGTTTTTT | CASSRQGDEKLFF
- | TRBJ1-6 | TRBV5-1 | - | TGCGCCAGCAGAGACAGTAGAAGCTCCTATAATTCACCCCTCCACTTT | CASRDSRSSYNSPLHF
- | TRBJ1-5 | TRBV6-2/TRBV6-3 | TRBD1 | TGTGCCAGCAGTTCATATCAGGGGACAGGGCAACAGCCCCAGCATTTT | CASSSYQGTGQQPQHF
once | TRBJ1-5 | TRBV6-1 | - | TGTGCCAGCAGTGACAGGGAAGGTAGCAATCAGCCCCAGCATTTT | CASSDREGSNQPQHF
- | TRBJ1-6 | TRBV7-9 | - | TGTGCCAGCAGCTCCAGGAGCAGGGCGGGATCACCCCTCCACTTT | CASSSRSRAGSPLHF
- | TRBJ1-4 | TRBV7-4 | TRBD1 | TGTGCCAGCATCCGACAGGGCAATAATGAAAAACTGTTTTTT | CASIRQGNNEKLFF
- | TRBJ2-2 | TRBV15 | TRBD1 | TGTGCCACCAGCTCCGGGACAGGGGGCTGGGAGCTGTTTTTT | CATSSGTGGWELFF
- | TRBJ2-2 | TRBV28 | TRBD2 | TGTGCCAGCAGTTTACTAGCGGGGGGCCGGGAGCTGTTTTTT | CASSLLAGGRELFF
- | TRBJ2-3 | TRBV6-2/TRBV6-3 | TRBD2 | TGTGCCAGCAGTTACGCCCTAGCGGGGGGCTTCAGCACAGATACGCAGTATTTT | CASSYALAGGFSTDTQYF
- | TRBJ2-7 | TRBV14 | TRBD1 | TGTGCCAGCAGCCAAGCCGGGACAGTCGCCGACGAGCAGTACTTC | CASSQAGTVADEQYF
- | TRBJ2-3 | TRBV5-4 | TRBD2 | TGTGCCGCAACCTACGGGGGGGGGCCGGTTAGCACAGATACGCAGTATTTT | CAATYGGGPVSTDTQYF
- | TRBJ1-6 | TRBV19 | - | TGTGCCAGTACCACGCGCGGGGGTTATAATTCACCCCTCCACTTT | CASTTRGGYNSPLHF
- | TRBJ1-3 | TRBV30 | TRBD1 | TGTGCCTGGAGTGTAGGGGGCACTGGAAACACCATATATTTT | CAWSVGGTGNTIYF
- | TRBJ2-7 | TRBV3-1/TRBV3-2 | - | TGTGCCAGCAGCCAAGGCAGGGCAGGGTCCTACGAGCAGTACTTC | CASSQGRAGSYEQYF